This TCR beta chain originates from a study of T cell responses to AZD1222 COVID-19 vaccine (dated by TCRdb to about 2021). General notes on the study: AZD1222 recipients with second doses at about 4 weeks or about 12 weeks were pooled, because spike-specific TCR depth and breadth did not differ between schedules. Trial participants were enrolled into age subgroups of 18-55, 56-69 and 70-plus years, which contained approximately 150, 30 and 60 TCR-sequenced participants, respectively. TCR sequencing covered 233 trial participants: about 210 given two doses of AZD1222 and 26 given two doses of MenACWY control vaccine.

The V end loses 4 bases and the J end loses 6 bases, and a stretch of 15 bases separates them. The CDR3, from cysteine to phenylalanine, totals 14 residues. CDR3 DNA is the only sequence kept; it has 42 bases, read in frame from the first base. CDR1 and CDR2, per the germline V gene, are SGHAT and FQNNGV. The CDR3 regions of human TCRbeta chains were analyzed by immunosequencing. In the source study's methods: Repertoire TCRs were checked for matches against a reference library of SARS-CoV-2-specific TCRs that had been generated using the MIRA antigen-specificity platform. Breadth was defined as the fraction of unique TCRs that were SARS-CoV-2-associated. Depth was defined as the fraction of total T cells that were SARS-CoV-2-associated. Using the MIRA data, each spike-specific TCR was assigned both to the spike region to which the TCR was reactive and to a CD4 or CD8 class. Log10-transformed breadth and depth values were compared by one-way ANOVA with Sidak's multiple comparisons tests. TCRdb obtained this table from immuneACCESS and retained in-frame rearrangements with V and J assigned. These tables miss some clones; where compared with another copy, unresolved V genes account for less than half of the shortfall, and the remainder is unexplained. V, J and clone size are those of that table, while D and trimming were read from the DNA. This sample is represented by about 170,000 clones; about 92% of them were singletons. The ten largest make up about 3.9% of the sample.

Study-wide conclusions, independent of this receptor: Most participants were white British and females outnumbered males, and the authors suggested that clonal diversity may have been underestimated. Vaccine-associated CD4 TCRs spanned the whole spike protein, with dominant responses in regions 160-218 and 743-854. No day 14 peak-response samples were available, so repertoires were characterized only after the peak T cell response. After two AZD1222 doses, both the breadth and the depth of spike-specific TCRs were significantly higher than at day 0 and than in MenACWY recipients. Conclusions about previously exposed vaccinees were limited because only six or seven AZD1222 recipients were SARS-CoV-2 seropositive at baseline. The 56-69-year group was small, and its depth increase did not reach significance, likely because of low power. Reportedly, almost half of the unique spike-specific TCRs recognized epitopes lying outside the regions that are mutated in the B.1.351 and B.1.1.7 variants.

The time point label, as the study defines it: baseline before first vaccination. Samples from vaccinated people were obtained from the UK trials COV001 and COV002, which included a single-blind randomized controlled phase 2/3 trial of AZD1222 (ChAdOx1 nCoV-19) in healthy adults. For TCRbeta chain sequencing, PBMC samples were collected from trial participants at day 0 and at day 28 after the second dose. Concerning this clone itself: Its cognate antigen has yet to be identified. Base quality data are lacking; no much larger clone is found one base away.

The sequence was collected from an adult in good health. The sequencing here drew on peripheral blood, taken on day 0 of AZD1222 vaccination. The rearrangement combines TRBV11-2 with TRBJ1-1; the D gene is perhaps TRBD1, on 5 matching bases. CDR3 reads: CASSSQAAAPEAFF. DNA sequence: TGTGCCAGCAGCTCACAGGCCGCGGCGCCTGAAGCTTTCTTT.